This T cell receptor beta chain was documented in a study of CD8 T cells in ankylosing spondylitis. Each CDR3 protein is one row after TCRdb ran MiXCR on the 5' RACE reads. Counted here are over 700,000 distinct CDR3 sequences, 15% to 20% occurring once; the ten biggest clones make up under 20%. CDR1 is SGHDT, CDR2 YYEEEE, per germline. The CDR3 has 16 residues. This clonotype showed up many times. As yet, its antigen is unknown. Germline is not matched at one junction end, which may reflect a read error. Study observations and caveats: According to the report, clones linked to the disease were significantly enriched in matched synovial fluid samples taken from ankylosing spondylitis patients. Roughly eight highly homologous variants made up a TCR beta motif that seemed to typify ankylosing spondylitis blood.

V is TRBV5-6 and J is TRBJ2-1; D not certain. The receptor's source is a male donor with ankylosing spondylitis. Material: blood, either unsorted or a sorted T cell fraction (not recorded which). CDR3 loop: CASSLLSGSSYNEQFF. The DNA for the CDR3 is TGCGCCAGCAGCTTGCTTTCGGGCAGCTCCTACAATGAGCAGTTCTTC.